This TCR beta chain was recovered during a study of CD8 T cells in ankylosing spondylitis. Points from the study as a whole: Made up of about eight highly homologous variants, a TCR beta motif appeared characteristic of ankylosing spondylitis blood. Disease-linked clones had a CD8+ phenotype and relatively low frequency in peripheral blood.

Preparation of TCR beta libraries was done by quantitative 5'-RACE with molecular barcodes. TCRdb recomputed calls from the 5' RACE reads with MiXCR, one row per CDR3 protein. The data contain approximately 250,000 distinct CDR3 sequences, under 8.5% of them singletons. Comment on this clonotype: Its antigen is currently unknown.

This CDR3 region has 14 residues. From germline, CDR1 is SGHTA and CDR2 FQGNSA. Trimming removed 5 bases at V and 7 bases at J, with 17 bases between. V and J are TRBV7-2 and TRBJ1-2; D is possibly TRBD1 (6 bases). This sequence was found in a female donor with ankylosing spondylitis or in good health (not recorded which). Source material: blood, either unsorted or a sorted T cell fraction (not recorded which). In DNA form, the CDR3 reads TGTGCCAGCAGCCTTGGGGGGGACAAGAGTGGCTACACCTTC. Its translation is CASSLGGDKSGYTF.